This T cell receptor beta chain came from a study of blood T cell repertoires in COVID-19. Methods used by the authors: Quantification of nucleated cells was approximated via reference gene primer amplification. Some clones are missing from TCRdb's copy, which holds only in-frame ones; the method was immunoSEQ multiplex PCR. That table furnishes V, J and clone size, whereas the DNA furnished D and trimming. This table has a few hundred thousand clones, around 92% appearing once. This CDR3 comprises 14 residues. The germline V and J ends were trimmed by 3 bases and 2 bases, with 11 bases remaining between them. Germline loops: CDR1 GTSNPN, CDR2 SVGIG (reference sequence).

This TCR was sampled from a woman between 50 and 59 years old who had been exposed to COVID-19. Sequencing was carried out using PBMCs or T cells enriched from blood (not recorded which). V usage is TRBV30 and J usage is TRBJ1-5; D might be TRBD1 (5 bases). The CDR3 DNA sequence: TGTGCCTGGAGCCCAGGGAACGGCAATCAGCCCCAGCATTTT. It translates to CAWSPGNGNQPQHF.